The 10 T cell receptor beta chains below come from one sample, sequenced in a study of T cell repertoires in cytomegalovirus infection. For these TCRs, the target antigens are not known. A single record per CDR3 protein comes from TCRdb applying MiXCR to the reads. Of around 800,000 distinct CDR3 sequences in the sample, over 25% were seen once. Sequenced here: cultured CD8+ T cells from PBMCs, sampled from culture after CMV antigen stimulation. The source of these receptors is a human donor in good health (CMV status not recorded). Some clones in this sample may be carry-over from other donors' samples.

Points on this clonotype: A much larger clone lies one base from this, so it may be a read error. The chain joins TRBV7-2 to TRBJ1-4; D is possibly TRBD1 (6 bases). This CDR3 is built from 15 residues. Deletions cut 7 bases from V and 7 bases from J, with 19 bases between. Germline values: CDR1 SGHTA, CDR2 FQGNSA. The CDR3 here is CASNQETGRREKLFF. DNA of the CDR3: TGTGCCAGCAACCAAGAGACAGGCAGACGTGAAAAACTGTTTTTT.

This chain links TRBV2 with TRBJ2-3; TRBD2 is a possible D gene (5 bases). From germline, CDR1 is SNHLY and CDR2 FYNNEI. Deletions cut 1 base from V and 2 bases from J, with 13 bases between. CDR3 length equals 16 residues. CDR3 amino acids: CASSEETGRFTDTQYF. CDR3 in DNA: TGTGCCAGCAGTGAAGAGACGGGGAGATTCACAGATACGCAGTATTTT.

The CDR3 spells CASSYVLGQGDLHYGYTF. As DNA, the CDR3 is TGTGCCAGCAGTTACGTCTTAGGACAGGGGGATCTTCACTATGGCTACACCTTC. V usage is TRBV6-1 and J usage is TRBJ1-2; 10 bases are a match to TRBD1. The CDR3 length is 18 residues. J was trimmed by 3 bases and V by 5 bases; bases with no gene match: 15. Germline CDR1 MNHNS, CDR2 SASEGT.

This chain uses TRBV5-8 with TRBJ1-5, with TRBD1 as a possible D gene (5 bases). The germline V and J ends were trimmed by 4 bases and 8 bases, with 10 bases remaining between them. The CDR3 totals 12 residues. The germline V gene encodes CDR1 SGHTS and CDR2 YDEGEE. CDR3 residues: CASSRRGKPQHF. For the CDR3, the DNA is TGTGCCAGCAGCCGACGGGGGAAGCCCCAGCATTTT.

This clonotype has a handful of counts. This sequence joins TRBV6-5 and TRBJ1-6, with 9 positions matching TRBD1. The CDR3 loop spans 16 amino acids. The trim removed 0 bases at V and 10 bases at J, leaving 7 bases unmatched. From germline, CDR1 is MNHEY and CDR2 SVGAGI. CDR3 amino acids: CASSYSSFGTGSPLHF. In nucleotides, the CDR3 is TGTGCCAGCAGTTACTCCTCCTTTGGGACAGGGTCACCCCTCCACTTT.

The V gene is TRBV19, the J gene TRBJ2-7, with D hard to call. This CDR3 is built from 13 residues. CDR1 is LNHDA, CDR2 SQIVND, per germline (reference sequence). Trimming pared 3 bases from V and 3 bases from J, leaving 9 bases between. The CDR3 DNA sequence: TGTGCCAGTAGTATGGGCAGCCTCTACGAGCAGTACTTC. Amino acids: CASSMGSLYEQYF.

The V call is TRBV9, the J call TRBJ2-1, with TRBD1 matching 9 bases. The junction had 12 bases not matched to a gene; V was cut back by 4 bases and J by 7 bases. CDR1 is SGDLS, CDR2 YYNGEE, per germline. This CDR3 contains 16 residues. The CDR3 DNA sequence: TGTGCCAGCAGCACGCCTCGGACAGGGGAAGGGAATGAGCAGTTCTTC. It codes for CASSTPRTGEGNEQFF.

The chain employs TRBV28 and TRBJ2-7; tentatively, D is TRBD1 (6 bases). The germline V and J ends were trimmed by 5 bases and 3 bases, with 14 bases remaining between them. The CDR3 extends over 14 amino acids. The V gene's germline CDR1 is MDHEN and CDR2 SYDVKM. The CDR3 protein is CASSPPGGHYEQYF. CDR3 DNA sequence: TGTGCCAGCAGTCCACCTGGGGGCCACTACGAGCAGTACTTC.

This chain links TRBV19 with TRBJ1-5, with a tentative D call TRBD1 (5 bases). V lost 4 bases and J lost 4, with 17 bases in between. The V gene's germline CDR1 is LNHDA and CDR2 SQIVND (reference sequence). There are 16 residues in the CDR3. CDR3: CASSTPPGLENQPQHF. The CDR3 DNA sequence: TGTGCCAGTAGTACCCCCCCAGGGTTGGAGAATCAGCCCCAGCATTTT.

The CDR3 region is CASSIGKGGATEAFF. CDR3 sequence (DNA): TGTGCCAGTAGTATTGGGAAGGGGGGTGCGACTGAAGCTTTCTTT. The chain combines TRBV19 with TRBJ1-1; tentatively, D is TRBD1 (6 bases). CDR1 is LNHDA and CDR2 is SQIVND in the germline V gene (reference sequence). The CDR3 length is 15 residues. With 3 bases removed from V and 5 bases from J, the gap between germline ends came to 16 bases.